Following are 8 T cell receptor beta chains from one sample sequenced in a study of CD8 T cells in Susac syndrome (dated by TCRdb to between 2018 and 2021). Library prep was done by the immunoSEQ multiplex PCR assay. RNA was extracted using the RNeasy kit, and roughly 0.5 to 1 microgram was reverse transcribed with random hexamers. The public reads were reprocessed in TCRdb via fastp at Q25 and MiXCR, keeping in-frame beta chains. Identical CDR3 protein sequences are pooled into one entry, listed with their most common genes and DNA. This sample lists 75,000 to 80,000 distinct CDR3 sequences; approximately 94% were detected once. About 0.52% of the sample goes to the ten largest clones. Sequences were obtained from CD8+ T cells from PBMCs. These receptor sequences come from a human donor with Susac syndrome.

The chain combines TRBV12-5 with TRBJ2-1; D ambiguous. V was trimmed by 2 bases and J by 3 bases, leaving 8 bases between them. The CDR3 is 14 residues long. Germline CDR1 is LGHNT and CDR2 is FRNRAP. CDR3 DNA sequence: TGTGCTAGTGGTTTGCCAGGCAACTACAATGAGCAGTTCTTC. Translating it yields CASGLPGNYNEQFF.

This chain joins TRBV20-1 and TRBJ2-7; D is unresolved. The CDR3 loop spans 13 amino acids. With 2 bases removed from V and 4 bases from J, the gap between germline ends came to 12 bases. Germline CDR1 reads DFQATT; CDR2 reads SNEGSKA (reference sequence). The CDR3 nucleotides are TGCAGTGCTAGAAGTGGTAGAGTGTACGAGCAGTACTTC. As protein: CSARSGRVYEQYF.

This chain uses TRBV29-1 with TRBJ2-7; TRBD1 aligns across 8 bases. The CDR3 contains 16 residues. Germline loops: CDR1 SQVTM, CDR2 ANQGSEA. The V gene end was trimmed by 0 bases and the J gene end by 6 bases; junction bases not matched to a gene: 13. The CDR3 bases are TGCAGCGTTGAAGATGGCGGACAGGGCTGGACCTCCGAGCAGTACTTC. Amino acid sequence: CSVEDGGQGWTSEQYF.

This chain uses TRBV6-1 with TRBJ2-7, with 9 bases matching TRBD1. The germline V gene encodes CDR1 MNHNS and CDR2 SASEGT. The junction had 9 bases not matched to a gene; V was cut back by 7 bases and J by 5 bases. The CDR3 runs 14 residues. For the CDR3, the DNA is TGTGCCAGCAAGACCCGGGACAGGGTACACGAGCAGTACTTC. Protein sequence: CASKTRDRVHEQYF.

The chain has TRBV27 and TRBJ1-5, with 7 bases lining up with TRBD1. Germline CDR1 reads MNHEY; CDR2 reads SMNVEV (reference sequence). V shed 3 bases, J shed 7 bases, and the junction held 6 bases outside the gene matches. The CDR3 is 14 amino acids. The CDR3 here is CASSLGQRGQPQHF. As DNA, the CDR3 is TGTGCCAGCAGTTTGGGACAGAGAGGACAGCCCCAGCATTTT.

The chain joins TRBV29-1 to TRBJ2-1; D gene ambiguous. The CDR3 length is 12 residues. V was shortened by 7 bases and J by 5 bases, with 12 bases between the two germline ends. CDR1 is SQVTM, CDR2 ANQGSEA, per germline. CDR3 nucleotides: TGCAGCGCCGGCCGGATTAACAATGAGCAGTTCTTC. Amino acids: CSAGRINNEQFF.

The chain uses TRBV28 and TRBJ1-6; the D gene is possibly TRBD1 (5 bases). Germline values: CDR1 MDHEN, CDR2 SYDVKM. The CDR3 covers 15 residues. V lost 2 bases and J lost 10, with 15 bases in between. DNA for the CDR3: TGTGCCAGCAGTTTAGGGCAGGGCGGGAGCTCACCCCTCCACTTT. This gives the protein CASSLGQGGSSPLHF.

The chain is built from TRBV7-9 and TRBJ2-5, with D unresolved. Looked up from germline, CDR1 is SEHNR and CDR2 is FQNEAQ (reference sequence). The V and J ends lost 4 bases and 4 bases respectively, with 13 bases between them. This CDR3 has 14 residues. Here the CDR3 reads CASSSTLTAETQYF. DNA of the CDR3: TGTGCCAGCAGCTCGACCCTGACGGCAGAGACCCAGTACTTC.